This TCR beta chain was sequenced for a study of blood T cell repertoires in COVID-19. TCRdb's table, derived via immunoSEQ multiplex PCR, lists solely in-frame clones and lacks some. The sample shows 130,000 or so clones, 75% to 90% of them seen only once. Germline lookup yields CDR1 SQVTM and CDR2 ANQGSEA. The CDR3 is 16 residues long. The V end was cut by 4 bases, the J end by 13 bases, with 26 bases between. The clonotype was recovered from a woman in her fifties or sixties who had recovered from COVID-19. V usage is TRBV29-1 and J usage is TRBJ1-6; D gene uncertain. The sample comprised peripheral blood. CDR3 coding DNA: TGCAGCGTTGGTGCGTCGGCACGGTACGGAGGTAGGCCCCTCCACTTT. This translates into CSVGASARYGGRPLHF.